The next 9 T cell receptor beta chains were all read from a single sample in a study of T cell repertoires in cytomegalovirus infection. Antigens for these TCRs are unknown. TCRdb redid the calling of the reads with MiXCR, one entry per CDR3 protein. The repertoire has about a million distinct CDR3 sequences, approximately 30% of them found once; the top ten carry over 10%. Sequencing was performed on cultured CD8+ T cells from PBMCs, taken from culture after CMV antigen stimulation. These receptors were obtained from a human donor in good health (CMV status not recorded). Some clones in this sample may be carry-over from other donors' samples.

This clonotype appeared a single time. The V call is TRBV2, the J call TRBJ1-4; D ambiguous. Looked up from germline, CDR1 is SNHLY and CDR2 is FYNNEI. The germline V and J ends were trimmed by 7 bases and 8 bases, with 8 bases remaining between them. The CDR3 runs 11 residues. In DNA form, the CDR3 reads TGTGCCAGCATCGGCGGGGAAAAACTGTTTTTT. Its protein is CASIGGEKLFF.

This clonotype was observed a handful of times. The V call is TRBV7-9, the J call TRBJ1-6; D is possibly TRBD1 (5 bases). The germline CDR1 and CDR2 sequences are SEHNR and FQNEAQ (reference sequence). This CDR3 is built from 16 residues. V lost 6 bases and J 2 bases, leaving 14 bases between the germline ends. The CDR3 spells CASSWDQDTYNSPLHF. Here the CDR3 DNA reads TGTGCCAGCAGTTGGGACCAGGACACCTATAATTCACCCCTCCACTTT.

CDR3 DNA: TGTGCCAGCAGGCAGTTGGGATCCTATGGCTACACCTTC. Translated: CASRQLGSYGYTF. The chain links TRBV27 to TRBJ1-2; D unclear. Trimming removed 6 bases at V and 4 bases at J, with 12 bases between. The CDR3 is made up of 13 amino acids. Germline values: CDR1 MNHEY, CDR2 SMNVEV (reference sequence).

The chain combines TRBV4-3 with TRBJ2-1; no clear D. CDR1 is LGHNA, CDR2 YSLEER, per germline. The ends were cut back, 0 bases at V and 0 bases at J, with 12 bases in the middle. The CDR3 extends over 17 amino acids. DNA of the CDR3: TGCGCCAGCAGCCAAGATTGGCCGGTGAGCTCCTACAATGAGCAGTTCTTC. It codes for CASSQDWPVSSYNEQFF.

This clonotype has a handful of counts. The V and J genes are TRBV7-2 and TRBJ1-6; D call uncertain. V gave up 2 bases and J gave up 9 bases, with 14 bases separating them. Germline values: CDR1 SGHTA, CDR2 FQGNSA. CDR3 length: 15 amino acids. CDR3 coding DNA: TGTGCCAGCAGCTTATACGTGAAATGGGGTTCACCCCTCCACTTT. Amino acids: CASSLYVKWGSPLHF.

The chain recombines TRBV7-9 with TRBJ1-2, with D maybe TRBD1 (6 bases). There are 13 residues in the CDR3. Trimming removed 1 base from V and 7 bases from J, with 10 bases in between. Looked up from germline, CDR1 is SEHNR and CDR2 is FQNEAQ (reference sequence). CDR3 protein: CASSLGAGVGYTF. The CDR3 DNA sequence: TGTGCCAGCAGCTTAGGGGCAGGGGTTGGCTACACCTTC. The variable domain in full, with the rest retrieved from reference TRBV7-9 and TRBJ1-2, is DTGVSQNPRHKITKRGQNVTFRCDPISEHNRLYWYRQTLGQGPEFLTYFQNEAQLEKSRLLSDRFSAERPKGSFSTLEIQRTEQGDSAMYLCASSLGAGVGYTFGSGTRLTVV.

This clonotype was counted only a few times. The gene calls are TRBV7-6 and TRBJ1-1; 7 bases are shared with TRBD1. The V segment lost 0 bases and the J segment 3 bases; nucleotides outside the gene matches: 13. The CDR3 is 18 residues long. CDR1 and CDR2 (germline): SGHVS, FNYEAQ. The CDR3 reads CASSLATLPQGRDTEAFF. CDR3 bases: TGTGCCAGCAGCTTAGCTACTTTACCACAGGGGAGGGACACTGAAGCTTTCTTT.

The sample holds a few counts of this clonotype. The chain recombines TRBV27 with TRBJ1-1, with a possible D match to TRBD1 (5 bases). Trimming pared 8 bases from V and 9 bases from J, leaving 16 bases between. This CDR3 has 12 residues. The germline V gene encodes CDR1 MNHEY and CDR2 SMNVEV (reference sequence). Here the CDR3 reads CASGNSGRQAFF. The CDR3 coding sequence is TGTGCCAGCGGGAATTCAGGGAGGCAAGCTTTCTTT.

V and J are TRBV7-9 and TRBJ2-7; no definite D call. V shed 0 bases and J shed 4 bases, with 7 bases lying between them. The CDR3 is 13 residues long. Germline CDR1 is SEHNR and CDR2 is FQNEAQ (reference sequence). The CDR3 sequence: CASSLASRYEQYV. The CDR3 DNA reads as TGTGCCAGCAGCTTAGCGTCCAGATACGAGCAGTACGTC.